This T cell receptor (beta chain) came from a study of radiation and T cells in renal cell carcinoma (TCRdb year 2020). About the investigation overall: Samples came from a clinical trial, in which primary renal cell carcinomas received 15 Gy stereotactic body radiation therapy followed by nephrectomy 4 weeks later. In total, 50 to 55 samples, comprising around 25 tumors and approximately 27 peripheral blood samples, were subjected to TCR beta sequencing. Across all 53 samples, several million unique CDR3 nucleotide sequences, encoding 2,658,974 unique CDR3 amino acid sequences, were identified. Points the paper makes about the study in general: The single-armed trial design could not address effects of radiation dose or scheduling on the TCR repertoire. Tracking of blood repertoire dynamics stopped at less than five weeks after treatment, with no follow-up past that point. Top tumor clonotypes rose in blood from baseline to 2 weeks post-radiation, then contracted by 4 weeks, suggesting transient expansion of tumor-resident clones. Because pretreatment tumor biopsies were not available, the baseline intratumoral presence of clonotypes could not be determined.

Following the manufacturer's recommendations, the immunoSEQ kit was used to generate TCR beta libraries from genomic DNA. To prepare the libraries, a first multiplex PCR with proprietary primers was run, followed by a second PCR that added unique barcodes, and a bead cleanup was done after each round. Each sample batch included a kit-provided positive control reaction and a negative control reaction. The final libraries were assessed on an Agilent 4200 TapeStation D1000 ScreenTape, pooled by volume, and quantified by qPCR. An Illumina NextSeq500 fitted with a MidOutput 150-cycle cartridge performed the sequencing, running 156 Read1 cycles and 15 Index1 cycles with the kit's custom primers. The pooled library was loaded at approximately 0.95 pM with around 20% PhiX control spiked in. The original methods were these. Vendor-processed data were analyzed in R, and a clonotype was defined as all T cells sharing the same CDR3 nucleotide sequence. For clone abundance analyses, frequencies were normalized to the 10,000 most abundant clones in each sample. Before analysis, public T cell clones were removed, and these numbered fewer than six per sample on average. An abundance difference of at least 32-fold between compartments was the criterion for calling clonotypes tumor-enriched or baseline blood-enriched. A beta-binomial differential abundance model was used to identify clonotypes that were expanded or contracted between blood time points. Tumor-blood repertoire similarity was measured with the Baroni-Urbani and Buser coefficient, and groups were compared using two-tailed Wilcoxon tests in R. The table comes from immuneACCESS by way of TCRdb, which keeps in-frame sequences with V and J called. Part of the clones is missing from these tables; in studies checked, under half for an unresolved V gene and the rest for unknown reasons. That table is the source of V, J and clone size, and D and trimming were worked out from the DNA. Here the sample has around 80,000 clones; 82% occur a single time. Jointly, the top ten make up almost 6% of the sample.

Remarks on this clone: Its antigen has not been determined. Base qualities are not provided; no much larger clone lies one nucleotide away.

Spanning cysteine to phenylalanine, the CDR3 consists of 15 amino acids. Here the CDR3 DNA is all that survives: 45 bases in frame from base 1. V and J are trimmed by 4 bases and 4 bases, and the gene matches miss 8 bases of the junction. Based on the germline V gene (reference sequence), the CDR1 and CDR2 sequences are SGHNT and YYREEE. The sample's time point label, in plain terms: blood 2 weeks post-SBRT. The sample's treatment or condition label is to be understood as: 15 Gy SBRT to primary tumor, nephrectomy 4 weeks later. To track tumor-enriched clonotypes, serial peripheral blood was sampled from radiation-treated patients at baseline and at 2 weeks and 4 weeks after SBRT. All patients had renal cell carcinoma with clear cell pathology. The QIAamp DNA Blood Mini Kit (Qiagen) was used to prepare genomic DNA for TCR sequencing. Only samples passing all quality control checks were included in the analyses.

This specimen was blood, taken from a patient whose treatment included radiotherapy and nephrectomy. The TCR comes from a man between 60 and 75 years old with renal cell carcinoma. The sequence joins TRBV5-4 to TRBJ2-1, with TRBD1 matching 7 junction bases. The DNA is as follows: TGTGCCAGCAGCCCGACAGGGAAGGAATACAATGAGCAGTTCTTC. The resulting protein is CASSPTGKEYNEQFF.